This T cell receptor (beta chain) is drawn from a study of control samples from healthy donors and cancer patients. V lost 3 bases, J lost 2 bases, and 9 bases lay in between. Per germline, CDR1 SGHTA and CDR2 FQGNSA. The CDR3 consists of 14 residues. Profiling relied on immunoSEQ multiplex PCR, and the TCRdb table lists in-frame clones only, not all of them. Of 90,000 or so clones listed, about 87% were seen once; the top ten hold around 14%. Sequencing was done on a sample of blood. This sequence was found in a woman between 65 and 79 years old in good health. The chain has TRBV7-2 and TRBJ2-3; no firm D call. CDR3 region: CASSFGPATDTQYF. As DNA, the CDR3 is TGTGCCAGCAGCTTCGGCCCAGCCACAGATACGCAGTATTTT.